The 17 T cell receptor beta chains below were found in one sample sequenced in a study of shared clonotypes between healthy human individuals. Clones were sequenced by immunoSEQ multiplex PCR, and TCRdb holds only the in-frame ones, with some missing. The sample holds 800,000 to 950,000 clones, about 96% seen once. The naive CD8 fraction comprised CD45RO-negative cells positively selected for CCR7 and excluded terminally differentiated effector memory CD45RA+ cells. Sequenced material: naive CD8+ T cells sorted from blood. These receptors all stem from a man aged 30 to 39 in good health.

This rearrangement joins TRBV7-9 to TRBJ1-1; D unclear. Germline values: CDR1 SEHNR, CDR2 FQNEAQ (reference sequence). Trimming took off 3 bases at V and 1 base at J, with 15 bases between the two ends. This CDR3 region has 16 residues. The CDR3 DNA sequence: TGTGCCAGCAGCTTGGATCCGAACAAAGGGAACACTGAAGCTTTCTTT. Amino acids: CASSLDPNKGNTEAFF.

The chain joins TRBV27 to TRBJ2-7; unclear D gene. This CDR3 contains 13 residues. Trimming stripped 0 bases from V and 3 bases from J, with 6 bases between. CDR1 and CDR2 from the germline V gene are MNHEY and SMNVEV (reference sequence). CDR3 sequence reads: CASSLSLNYEQYF. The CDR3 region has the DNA TGTGCCAGCAGTTTATCCTTAAACTACGAGCAGTACTTC.

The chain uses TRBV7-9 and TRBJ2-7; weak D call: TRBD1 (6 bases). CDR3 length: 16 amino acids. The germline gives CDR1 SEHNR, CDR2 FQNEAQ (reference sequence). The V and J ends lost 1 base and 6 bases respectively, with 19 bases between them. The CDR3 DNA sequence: TGTGCCAGCAGCTTAGGGGGCCACAGGGCCACTGCCGAGCAGTACTTC. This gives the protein CASSLGGHRATAEQYF.

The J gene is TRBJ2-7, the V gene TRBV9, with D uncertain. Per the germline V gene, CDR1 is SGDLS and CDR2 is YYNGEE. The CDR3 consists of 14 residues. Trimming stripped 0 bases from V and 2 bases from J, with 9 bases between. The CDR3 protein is CASSVGAETYEQYF. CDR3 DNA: TGTGCCAGCAGCGTAGGGGCGGAAACCTACGAGCAGTACTTC.

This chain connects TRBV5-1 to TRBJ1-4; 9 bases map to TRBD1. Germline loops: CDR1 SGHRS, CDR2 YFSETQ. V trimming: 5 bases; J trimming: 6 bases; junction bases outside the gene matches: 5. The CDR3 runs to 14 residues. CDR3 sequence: CASSWDRVDEKLFF. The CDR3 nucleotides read TGCGCCAGCAGTTGGGACAGGGTGGATGAAAAACTGTTTTTT.

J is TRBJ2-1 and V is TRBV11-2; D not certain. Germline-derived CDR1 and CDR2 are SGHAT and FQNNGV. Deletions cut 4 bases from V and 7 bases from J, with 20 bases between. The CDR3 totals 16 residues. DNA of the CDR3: TGTGCCAGCAGCTCTCCGGCCGTCCCCCAATTGAATGAGCAGTTCTTC. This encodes CASSSPAVPQLNEQFF.

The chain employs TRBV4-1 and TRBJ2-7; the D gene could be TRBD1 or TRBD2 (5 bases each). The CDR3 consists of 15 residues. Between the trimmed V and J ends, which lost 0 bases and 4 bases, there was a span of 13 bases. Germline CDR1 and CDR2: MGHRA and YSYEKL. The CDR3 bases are TGCGCCAGCAGCCAAGATCCGGGACCCGTGTACGAGCAGTACTTC. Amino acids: CASSQDPGPVYEQYF.

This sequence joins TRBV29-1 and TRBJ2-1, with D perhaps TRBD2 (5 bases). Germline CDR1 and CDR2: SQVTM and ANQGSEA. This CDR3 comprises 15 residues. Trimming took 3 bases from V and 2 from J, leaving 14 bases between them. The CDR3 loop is CSVESTGIAYNEQFF. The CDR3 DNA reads TGCAGCGTTGAGTCTACCGGGATCGCCTACAATGAGCAGTTCTTC.

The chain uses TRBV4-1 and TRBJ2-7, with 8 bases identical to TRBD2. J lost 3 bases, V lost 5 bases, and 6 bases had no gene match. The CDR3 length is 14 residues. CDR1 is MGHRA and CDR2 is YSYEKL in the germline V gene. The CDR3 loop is CASSFAGGDYEQYF. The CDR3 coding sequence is TGCGCCAGCAGCTTCGCCGGGGGGGACTACGAGCAGTACTTC.

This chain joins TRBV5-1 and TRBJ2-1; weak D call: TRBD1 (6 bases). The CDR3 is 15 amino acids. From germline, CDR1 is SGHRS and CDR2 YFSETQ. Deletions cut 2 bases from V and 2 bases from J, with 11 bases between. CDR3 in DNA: TGCGCCAGCAGCTTCGGGACACCTACCTACAATGAGCAGTTCTTC. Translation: CASSFGTPTYNEQFF.

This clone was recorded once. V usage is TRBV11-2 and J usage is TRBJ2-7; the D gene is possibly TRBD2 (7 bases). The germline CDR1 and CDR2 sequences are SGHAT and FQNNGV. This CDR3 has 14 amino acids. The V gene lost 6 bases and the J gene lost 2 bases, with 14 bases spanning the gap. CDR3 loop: CASSEQGGPYEQYF. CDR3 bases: TGTGCCAGCAGTGAACAGGGAGGGCCCTACGAGCAGTACTTC.

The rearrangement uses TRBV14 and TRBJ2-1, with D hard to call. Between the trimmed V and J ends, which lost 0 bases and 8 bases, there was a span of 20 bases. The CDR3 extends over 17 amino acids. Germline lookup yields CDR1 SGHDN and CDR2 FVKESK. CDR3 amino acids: CASSQEGKGIMGHEQFF. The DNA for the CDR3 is TGTGCCAGCAGCCAAGAAGGGAAGGGAATTATGGGCCATGAGCAGTTCTTC.

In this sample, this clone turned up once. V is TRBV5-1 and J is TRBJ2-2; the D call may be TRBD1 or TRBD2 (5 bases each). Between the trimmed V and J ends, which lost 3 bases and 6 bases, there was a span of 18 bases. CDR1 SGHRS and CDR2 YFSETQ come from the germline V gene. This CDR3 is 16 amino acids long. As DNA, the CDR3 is TGCGCCAGCAGCTACCTAACTAGAAGGGGCGCCGGGGAGCTGTTTTTT. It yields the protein CASSYLTRRGAGELFF. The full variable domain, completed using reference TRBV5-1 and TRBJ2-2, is KAGVTQTPRYLIKTRGQQVTLSCSPISGHRSVSWYQQTPGQGLQFLFEYFSETQRNKGNFPGRFSGRQFSNSRSEMNVSTLELGDSALYLCASSYLTRRGAGELFFGEGSRLTVL.

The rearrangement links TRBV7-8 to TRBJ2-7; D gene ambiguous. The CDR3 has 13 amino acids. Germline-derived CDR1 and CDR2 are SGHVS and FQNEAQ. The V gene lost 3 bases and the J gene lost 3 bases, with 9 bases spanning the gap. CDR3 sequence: CASSFEASYEQYF. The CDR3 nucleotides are TGTGCCAGCAGCTTCGAGGCCAGCTACGAGCAGTACTTC. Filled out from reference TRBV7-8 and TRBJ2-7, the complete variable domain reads GAGVSQSPRYKVAKRGQDVALRCDPISGHVSLFWYQQALGQGPEFLTYFQNEAQLDKSGLPSDRFFAERPEGSVSTLKIQRTQQEDSAVYLCASSFEASYEQYFGPGTRLTVT.

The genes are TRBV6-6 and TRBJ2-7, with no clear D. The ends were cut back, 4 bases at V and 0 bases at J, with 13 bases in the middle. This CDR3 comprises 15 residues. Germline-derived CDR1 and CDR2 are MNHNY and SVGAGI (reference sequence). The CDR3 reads CASSSQWVSSYEQYF. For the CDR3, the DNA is TGTGCCAGCAGTTCTCAGTGGGTAAGCTCCTACGAGCAGTACTTC.

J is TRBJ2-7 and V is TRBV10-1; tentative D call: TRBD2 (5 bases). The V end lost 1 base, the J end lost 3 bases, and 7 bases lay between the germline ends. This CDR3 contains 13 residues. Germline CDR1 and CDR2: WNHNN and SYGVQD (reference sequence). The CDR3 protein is CASSEFGVYEQYF. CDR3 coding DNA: TGCGCCAGCAGTGAGTTCGGGGTCTACGAGCAGTACTTC.

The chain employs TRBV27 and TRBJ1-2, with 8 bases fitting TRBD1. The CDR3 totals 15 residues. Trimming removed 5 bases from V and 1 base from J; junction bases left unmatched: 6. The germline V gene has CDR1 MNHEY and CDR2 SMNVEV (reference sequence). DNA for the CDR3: TGTGCCAGCAGTCTCGACAGGGGTATTAACTATGGCTACACCTTC. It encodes CASSLDRGINYGYTF.